The 14 T cell receptor beta chains given below trace back to one sample, sequenced in a study of blood T cell repertoires in COVID-19. TCRdb's table, derived via immunoSEQ multiplex PCR, lists solely in-frame clones and lacks some. The sample yields approximately 110,000 clones, roughly 74% seen once. The sample taken for sequencing was peripheral blood. These receptors all come from a man older than 75 with COVID-19, enrolled during active disease.

The chain carries TRBV28 and TRBJ2-3, with TRBD2 identical over 9 bases. The CDR3 consists of 21 residues. Germline V lookup: CDR1 MDHEN, CDR2 SYDVKM. The ends lost 2 bases at V and 1 base at J; junction bases unmatched: 19. CDR3 bases: TGTGCCAGCAGTTTACGCTTGGGACTAGCTCGGCTGGGAGGCGGCACAGATACGCAGTATTTT. This codes for CASSLRLGLARLGGGTDTQYF.

J is TRBJ2-7 and V is TRBV30, with a weak D call TRBD1 (5 bases). CDR3 size: 14 residues. Germline V gene data show CDR1 as GTSNPN and CDR2 as SVGIG (reference sequence). Trimming stripped 0 bases from V and 0 bases from J, with 9 bases between. This CDR3 is CAWSVWGSSYEQYF. The CDR3 DNA is TGTGCCTGGAGTGTATGGGGCAGCTCCTACGAGCAGTACTTC.

The chain combines TRBV2 with TRBJ1-1, with D perhaps matching TRBD1 (6 bases). Trimming cost V 5 bases and J 4 bases, with 14 bases left between them. CDR3 length equals 14 residues. Germline CDR1 SNHLY, CDR2 FYNNEI. The DNA for the CDR3 is TGTGCCAGCAGTCGAGAACAGGGAATCACTGAAGCTTTCTTT. This sequence encodes CASSREQGITEAFF. Combining the CDR3 with reference TRBV2 and TRBJ1-1 gives the whole variable domain EPEVTQTPSHQVTQMGQEVILRCVPISNHLYFYWYRQILGQKVEFLVSFYNNEISEKSEIFDDQFSVERPDGSNFTLKIRSTKLEDSAMYFCASSREQGITEAFFGQGTRLTVV.

The V gene is TRBV6-5, the J gene TRBJ1-1; 8 positions agree with TRBD1. The CDR3 is 14 residues long. V was clipped by 6 bases and J by 4 bases; unmatched bases: 7. Germline CDR1 and CDR2: MNHEY and SVGAGI. The chain's CDR3 is CASSLGQGFTEAFF. CDR3 DNA sequence: TGTGCCAGCAGCCTCGGACAGGGCTTCACTGAAGCTTTCTTT.

CDR3 in DNA: TGTGCCAGCCGACTAGCGGGAGGACAAGAGACCCAGTACTTC. This sequence encodes CASRLAGGQETQYF. The chain recombines TRBV6-5 with TRBJ2-5; 13 bases line up with TRBD2. Germline V gene sequence: CDR1 MNHEY, CDR2 SVGAGI. The trim removed 8 bases at V and 2 bases at J, leaving 2 bases unmatched. CDR3 size: 14 residues.

The rearrangement uses TRBV5-6 and TRBJ2-3; 7 bases map to TRBD1. The length of the CDR3 is 16 residues. Trimming took 6 bases from V and 3 from J; bases not matched to a gene: 13. Germline assignment: CDR1 SGHDT and CDR2 YYEEEE. The CDR3 region has the DNA TGTGCCAGCACCCCCGCGAGGGGGCGTAGGACAGATACGCAGTATTTT. Translating it yields CASTPARGRRTDTQYF. The full variable domain, its missing parts supplied by reference TRBV5-6 and TRBJ2-3, is DAGVTQSPTHLIKTRGQQVTLRCSPKSGHDTVSWYQQALGQGPQFIFQYYEEEERQRGNFPDRFSGHQFPNYSSELNVNALLLGDSALYLCASTPARGRRTDTQYFGPGTRLTVL.

This clone was seen once. V usage is TRBV19 and J usage is TRBJ1-6; tentative D call: TRBD1 (5 bases). The ends were cut back, 5 bases at V and 3 bases at J, with 11 bases in the middle. Germline lookup yields CDR1 LNHDA and CDR2 SQIVND (reference sequence). The length of the CDR3 is 15 residues. CDR3 in amino acids: CASSPGSDYNSPLHF. The DNA of the CDR3 is TGTGCCAGTAGTCCAGGGTCGGACTATAATTCACCCCTCCACTTT.

In regard to this clone: It may be a read error: a sequence one base away is much more abundant. V is TRBV5-6 and J is TRBJ2-2; 7 bases match TRBD2. Trimming removed 4 bases from V and 4 bases from J; junction bases left unmatched: 10. The CDR3 contains 16 residues. CDR1 is SGHDT and CDR2 is YYEEEE in the germline V gene. The DNA of the CDR3 is TGTGCCAGCAGCCCCACGGGGGGATTTAGCACCGGGGAGCTGTTTTTT. The encoded protein is CASSPTGGFSTGELFF.

The rearrangement links TRBV7-2 to TRBJ1-5; no definite D call. Germline V gene sequence: CDR1 SGHTA, CDR2 FQGNSA. Trimming took 3 bases from V and 6 from J, leaving 9 bases between them. The length of the CDR3 is 13 residues. The CDR3 here is CASSFSNGQPQHF. CDR3 nucleotide sequence: TGTGCCAGCAGCTTTTCTAACGGTCAGCCCCAGCATTTT. Together with reference TRBV7-2 and TRBJ1-5, the CDR3 gives the full variable domain: GAGVSQSPSNKVTEKGKDVELRCDPISGHTALYWYRQSLGQGLEFLIYFQGNSAPDKSGLPSDRFSAERTGGSVSTLTIQRTQQEDSAVYLCASSFSNGQPQHFGDGTRLSIL.

CDR3 loop: CSASPKGLLNGELFF. The CDR3 nucleotides read TGCAGTGCTAGTCCAAAGGGACTATTGAACGGGGAGCTGTTTTTT. The chain couples TRBV20-1 to TRBJ2-2; 7 bases are shared with TRBD2. The CDR3 has 15 amino acids. Looked up from germline, CDR1 is DFQATT and CDR2 is SNEGSKA (reference sequence). The V segment lost 3 bases and the J segment 7 bases; nucleotides outside the gene matches: 11.

This clone was detected only once. V is TRBV19 and J is TRBJ2-7; TRBD2 matches 9 bases. The CDR3 runs 14 residues. The V gene end was trimmed by 4 bases and the J gene end by 4 bases; junction bases not matched to a gene: 5. Germline CDR1 LNHDA, CDR2 SQIVND (reference sequence). CDR3 protein: CASSSISGSYEQYF. In DNA, the CDR3 is TGTGCCAGTAGTAGTATTAGCGGGAGTTACGAGCAGTACTTC.

The rearrangement joins TRBV9 to TRBJ1-3, with D possibly TRBD1 on 6 matching bases. Per germline, CDR1 SGDLS and CDR2 YYNGEE. The length of the CDR3 is 15 residues. V lost 4 bases to trimming and J lost 0 bases, with 11 bases between them. The CDR3 loop is CASSPRTDSGNTIYF. CDR3 coding DNA: TGTGCCAGCAGCCCGCGGACAGACTCTGGAAACACCATATATTTT.

This clone was picked up one time. The chain uses TRBV28 and TRBJ1-5; no reliable D call. CDR1 and CDR2 from the germline V gene are MDHEN and SYDVKM. The germline V and J ends were trimmed by 2 bases and 0 bases, with 8 bases remaining between them. The CDR3 totals 15 residues. The CDR3: CASSLLVYSNQPQHF. CDR3 in DNA: TGTGCCAGCAGTTTACTAGTCTATAGCAATCAGCCCCAGCATTTT.

V is TRBV7-3 and J is TRBJ2-2; TRBD2 agrees at 9 bases. J was trimmed by 7 bases and V by 0 bases; bases with no gene match: 12. Germline V gene data show CDR1 as SGHTA and CDR2 as FQGTGA. The CDR3 covers 18 residues. The CDR3: CASSLTAPSAGGVGELFF. CDR3 bases: TGTGCCAGCAGCTTAACGGCTCCTTCGGCGGGAGGGGTCGGGGAGCTGTTTTTT.